This T cell receptor (beta chain) was captured in a study of OX40 agonist ivuxolimab in advanced cancers. The wider study: Six ivuxolimab dose levels, 0.01 to 10 mg/kg, were given intravenously every 2 weeks. The group had a mean age of 60 years, ranged from about 20 to 79, and was 80% to 85% male. Study-level results: Nonresponders included some who also had low normalized T-cell clonal expansion.

Samples were taken at baseline and on day 1 of cycles 4 and 7. Germline V gene data show CDR1 as SGHTA and CDR2 as FQGNSA. This CDR3 region has 15 residues. V lost 2 bases to trimming and J lost 6 bases; unmatched junction nucleotides: 7. Here immunoSEQ multiplex PCR was the method, and the copy in TCRdb shows in-frame clones only, minus some. Here the sample spans 50,000 or so clones, roughly nine tenths being singletons. Concerning this clone itself: Its cognate antigen is unknown.

The sequence derives from an adult with an advanced solid tumor such as melanoma, head and neck, liver or kidney cancer. V usage is TRBV7-2 and J usage is TRBJ2-3; 8 bases match TRBD2. The specimen comprised CD4+ or CD8+ T cells sorted from blood, sampled in a trial of the OX40 agonist ivuxolimab. CDR3 loop: CASSLMGLDPDTQYF. CDR3 nucleotide sequence: TGTGCCAGCAGCTTAATGGGACTAGATCCGGATACGCAGTATTTT.